Listed below are T cell receptor beta chains from one sample, sequenced in a study of T cell clonotyping in hematopoietic cell transplantation. Sequencing used immunoSEQ multiplex PCR; TCRdb keeps in-frame clones, though not all of them. Of some 40,000 clones in the sample, around 94% were seen once. Sequenced: peripheral blood mononuclear cells. The receptors stem from a woman aged 45-65 years in good health. Some clones in this sample may be carry-over from other donors' samples. CDR3s include the opening cysteine and the closing phenylalanine or tryptophan. D genes are given only for firm matches. Clone size is not always given. Where it is, it says once, few, many or a class for expanded clones.

clone_size j_call d_call v_call cdr3_nt cdr3_aa
. TRBJ2-5 TRBD2 TRBV19 TGTGCCAGTAACCAGGGAGGGGAGACCCAGTACTTC CASNQGGETQYF
. TRBJ2-7 TRBD1 TRBV2 TGTGCCAGCAGGATAGGACAGGCGCCTTCCTACGAGCAGTACTTC CASRIGQAPSYEQYF
. TRBJ1-6 . TRBV7-8 TGTGCCAGCAGCCGACAGGATAATTCACCCCTCCACTTT CASSRQDNSPLHF
. TRBJ1-5 . TRBV7-9 TGTGCCAGCAGCCCTCCTAATCAGCCCCAGCATTTT CASSPPNQPQHF
. TRBJ1-5 TRBD1 TRBV5-4 TGTGCCAGCTCACCGGGACAGGGAGCCGACCAGCCCCAGCATTTT CASSPGQGADQPQHF
. TRBJ2-7 . TRBV4-3 TGCGCCAGCAGCCAAGGATTGGGGGCGAAGGAGCAGTACTTC CASSQGLGAKEQYF
. TRBJ1-5 . TRBV6-5 TGTGCCAGCAGTTACTCCCCTTATCAGCCCCAGCATTTT CASSYSPYQPQHF
. TRBJ1-2 TRBD1 TRBV11-3 TGTGCCAGCAGCTTAGTCCGGGGACAGGGGGCCTATGGCTACACCTTC CASSLVRGQGAYGYTF
. TRBJ2-2 TRBD1 TRBV19 TGTGCCAGTAGTATAAACAGGGGGGCCGGGGAGCTGTTTTTT CASSINRGAGELFF
. TRBJ2-7 . TRBV5-6 TGTGCCAGCAGCTTTTACGGGGACTCCTACGAGCAGTACTTC CASSFYGDSYEQYF
. TRBJ2-7 TRBD1 TRBV6-5 TGTGCCAGCAGTTACGGGACAGGGACTTACGAGCAGTACTTC CASSYGTGTYEQYF
. TRBJ2-6 . TRBV2 TGTGCCAGCTGCGGTTCTGGGGCCAACGTCCTGACTTTC CASCGSGANVLTF
. TRBJ1-1 TRBD1 TRBV5-1 TGCGCCAGCAGCCAGGGACAGGGGGACACTGAAGCTTTCTTT CASSQGQGDTEAFF
. TRBJ2-7 . TRBV5-6 TGTGCCAGCAGTTCTATCGGAGAGCAGTACTTC CASSSIGEQYF
. TRBJ1-3 . TRBV2 TGTGCCAGCAGTTCCCCGGACAGAGGAAACACCATATATTTT CASSSPDRGNTIYF
. TRBJ1-1 . TRBV6-6 TGTGCCAGCAGTTACGAAACGGTCACTGAAGCTTTCTTT CASSYETVTEAFF
. TRBJ1-2 TRBD1 TRBV19 TGTGCCAGTAGTATTACAGGGGCGGTGAGTGGCTACACCTTC CASSITGAVSGYTF
. TRBJ2-7 . TRBV4-3 TGCGCCAGCAGCCAAGACAGGGTGAGCTCCTACGAGCAGTACTTC CASSQDRVSSYEQYF
once TRBJ2-7 . TRBV10-2 TGCGCCAGCAGTGTAAGGGTTTTGAGGGTATACGAGCAGTACTTC CASSVRVLRVYEQYF
. TRBJ2-7 . TRBV20-1 TGCAGTGCCCGGGCCTCCTACGAGCAGTACTTC CSARASYEQYF
. TRBJ2-7 TRBD2 TRBV7-2 TGTGCCAGCAGCAAAGAAAGCGGGGCCGTATACGAGCAGTACTTC CASSKESGAVYEQYF
. TRBJ2-2 . TRBV7-2 TGTGCCAGCAGCCGGAGGCGGGAAAGACCCGGGGAGCTGTTTTTT CASSRRRERPGELFF
. TRBJ2-3 TRBD2 TRBV28 TGTGCCAGCAGTTTGGGAATTCAGCCGGGGGGGCCACGGGATACGCAGTATTTT CASSLGIQPGGPRDTQYF
. TRBJ2-7 TRBD2 TRBV5-4 TGTGCCAGCAGCGGGGGACTAGCGGGGAACTCCTACGAGCAGTACTTC CASSGGLAGNSYEQYF
. TRBJ1-2 . TRBV6-6 TGTGCCAGCAGACCCCGGACAAACCTCTATGGCTACACCTTC CASRPRTNLYGYTF
. TRBJ2-3 . TRBV5-4 TGTGCCAGCAGCGCCGACACCCGCACAGATACGCAGTATTTT CASSADTRTDTQYF
. TRBJ1-2 . TRBV28 TGTGCCAGCACCCTCGGTGGCCCTAACTATGGCTACACCTTC CASTLGGPNYGYTF